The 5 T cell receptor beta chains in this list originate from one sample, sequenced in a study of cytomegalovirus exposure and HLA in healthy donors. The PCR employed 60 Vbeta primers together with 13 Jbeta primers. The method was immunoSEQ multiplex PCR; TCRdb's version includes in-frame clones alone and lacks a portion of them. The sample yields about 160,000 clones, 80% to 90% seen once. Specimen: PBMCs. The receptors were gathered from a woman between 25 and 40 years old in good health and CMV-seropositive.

CDR3 DNA sequence: TGTGCCTGGAGTTCGGTGGGCAATCAGCCCCAGCATTTT. Its translation: CAWSSVGNQPQHF. The chain combines TRBV30 with TRBJ1-5, with unresolved D. The V end lost 2 bases, the J end lost 2 bases, and 7 bases lay between the germline ends. In germline, CDR1 is GTSNPN, CDR2 SVGIG (reference sequence). CDR3 size: 13 residues. Full variable domain (rest looked up from reference TRBV30 and TRBJ1-5): SQTIHQWPATLVQPVGSPLSLECTVEGTSNPNLYWYRQAAGRGLQLLFYSVGIGQISSEVPQNLSASRPQDRQFILSSKKLLLSDSGFYLCAWSSVGNQPQHFGDGTRLSIL.

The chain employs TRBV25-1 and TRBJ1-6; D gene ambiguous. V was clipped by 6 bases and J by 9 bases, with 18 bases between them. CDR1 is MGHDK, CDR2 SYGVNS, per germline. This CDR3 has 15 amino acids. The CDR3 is CASSSKRVGSSPLHF. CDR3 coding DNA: TGTGCCAGCAGCAGCAAGAGGGTCGGTAGTTCACCCCTCCACTTT. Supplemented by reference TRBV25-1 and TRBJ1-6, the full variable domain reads EADIYQTPRYLVIGTGKKITLECSQTMGHDKMYWYQQDPGMELHLIHYSYGVNSTEKGDLSSESTVSRIRTEHFPLTLESARPSHTSQYLCASSSKRVGSSPLHFGNGTRLTVT.

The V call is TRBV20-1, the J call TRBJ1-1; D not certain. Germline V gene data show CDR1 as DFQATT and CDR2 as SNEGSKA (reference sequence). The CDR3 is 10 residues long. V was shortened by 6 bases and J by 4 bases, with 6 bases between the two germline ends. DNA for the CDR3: TGCAGTGCGCGCCTCACTGAAGCTTTCTTT. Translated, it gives CSARLTEAFF.

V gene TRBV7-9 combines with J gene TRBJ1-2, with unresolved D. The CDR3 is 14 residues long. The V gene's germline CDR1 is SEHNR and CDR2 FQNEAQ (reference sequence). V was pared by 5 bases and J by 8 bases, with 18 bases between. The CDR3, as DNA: TGTGCCAGCAGCCTCCTTGCGGGCGTAGGAGGCTACACCTTC. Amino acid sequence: CASSLLAGVGGYTF.

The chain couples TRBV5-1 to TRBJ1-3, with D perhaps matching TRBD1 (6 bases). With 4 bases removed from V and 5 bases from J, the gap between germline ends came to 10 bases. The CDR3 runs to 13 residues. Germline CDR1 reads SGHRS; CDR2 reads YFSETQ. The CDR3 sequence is CASSPGGRNTIYF. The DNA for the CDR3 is TGCGCCAGCAGCCCGGGGGGGCGAAACACCATATATTTT.